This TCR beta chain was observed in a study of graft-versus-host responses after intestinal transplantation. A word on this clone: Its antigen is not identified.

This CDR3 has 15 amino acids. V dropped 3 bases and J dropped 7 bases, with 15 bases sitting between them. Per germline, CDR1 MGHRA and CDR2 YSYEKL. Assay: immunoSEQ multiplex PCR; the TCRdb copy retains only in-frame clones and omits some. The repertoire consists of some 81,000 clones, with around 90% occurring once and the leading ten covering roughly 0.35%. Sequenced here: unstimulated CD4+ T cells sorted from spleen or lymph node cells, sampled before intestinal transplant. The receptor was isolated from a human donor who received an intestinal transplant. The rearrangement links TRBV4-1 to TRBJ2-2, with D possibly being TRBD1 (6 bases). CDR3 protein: CASSQTTGGVGELFF. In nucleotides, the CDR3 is TGCGCCAGCAGCCAGACGACAGGTGGGGTCGGGGAGCTGTTTTTT.